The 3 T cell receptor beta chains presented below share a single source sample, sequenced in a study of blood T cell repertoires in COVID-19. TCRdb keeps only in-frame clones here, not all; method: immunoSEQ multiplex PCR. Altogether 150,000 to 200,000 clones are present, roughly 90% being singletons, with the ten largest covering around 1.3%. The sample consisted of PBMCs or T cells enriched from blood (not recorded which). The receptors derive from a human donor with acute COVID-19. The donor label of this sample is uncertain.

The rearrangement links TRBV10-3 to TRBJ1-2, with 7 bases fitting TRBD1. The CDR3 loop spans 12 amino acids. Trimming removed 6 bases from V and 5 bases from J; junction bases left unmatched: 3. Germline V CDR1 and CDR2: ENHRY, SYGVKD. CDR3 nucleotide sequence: TGTGCCATCAGCGGACAGGCTTATGGCTACACCTTC. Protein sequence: CAISGQAYGYTF.

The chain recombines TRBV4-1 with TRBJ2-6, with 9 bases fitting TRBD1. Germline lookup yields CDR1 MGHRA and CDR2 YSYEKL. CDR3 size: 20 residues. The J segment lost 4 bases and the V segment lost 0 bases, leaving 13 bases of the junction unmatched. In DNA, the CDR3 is TGCGCCAGCAGCCAAGATGGGCGCGGGACAGGGTCTTCCGGGGCCAACGTCCTGACTTTC. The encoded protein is CASSQDGRGTGSSGANVLTF.

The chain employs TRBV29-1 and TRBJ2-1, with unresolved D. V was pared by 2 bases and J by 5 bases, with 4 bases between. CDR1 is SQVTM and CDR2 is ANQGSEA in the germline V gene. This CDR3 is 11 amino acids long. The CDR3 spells CSVEPDNEQFF. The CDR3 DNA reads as TGCAGCGTTGAACCAGACAATGAGCAGTTCTTC.